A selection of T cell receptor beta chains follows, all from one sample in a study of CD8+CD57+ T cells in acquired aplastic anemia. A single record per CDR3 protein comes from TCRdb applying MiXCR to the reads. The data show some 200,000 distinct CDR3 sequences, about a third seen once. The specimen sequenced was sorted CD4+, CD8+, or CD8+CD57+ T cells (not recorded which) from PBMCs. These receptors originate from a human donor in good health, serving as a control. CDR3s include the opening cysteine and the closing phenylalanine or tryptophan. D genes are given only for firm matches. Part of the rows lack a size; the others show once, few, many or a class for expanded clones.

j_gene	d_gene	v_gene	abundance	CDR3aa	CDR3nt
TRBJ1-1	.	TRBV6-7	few	CASRGRLNTEAFF	TGTGCCAGCAGGGGTAGGTTGAACACTGAAGCTTTCTTT
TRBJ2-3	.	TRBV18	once	CASSGEHGDTQYF	TGTGCCAGCTCAGGGGAACATGGAGATACGCAGTATTTT
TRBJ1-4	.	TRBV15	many	CATSRQGRVEKLFF	TGTGCCACCAGCAGGCAAGGGCGTGTTGAAAAACTGTTTTTT
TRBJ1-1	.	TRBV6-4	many	CASSAAANTEAFF	TGTGCCAGCAGTGCGGCGGCGAACACTGAAGCTTTCTTT
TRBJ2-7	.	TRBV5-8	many	CASSLDSGYEQYF	TGTGCCAGCAGCTTGGACAGCGGCTACGAGCAGTACTTC
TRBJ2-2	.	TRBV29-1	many	CSVQKGSGELFF	TGCAGCGTTCAAAAAGGGTCCGGGGAGCTGTTTTTT
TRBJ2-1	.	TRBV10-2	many	CASSVVPKYNEQFF	TGCGCCAGCAGTGTGGTTCCGAAGTACAATGAGCAGTTCTTC
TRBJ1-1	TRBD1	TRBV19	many	CASRKDRETAEAFF	TGTGCCAGTAGAAAAGACAGGGAAACTGCTGAAGCTTTCTTT
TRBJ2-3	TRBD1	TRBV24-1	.	CATSDFGTGTDTQYF	TGTGCCACCAGTGACTTCGGGACAGGCACAGATACGCAGTATTTT
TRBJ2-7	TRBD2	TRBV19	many	CASSPSGVYEQYF	TGTGCCAGTAGTCCAAGCGGGGTATACGAGCAGTACTTC
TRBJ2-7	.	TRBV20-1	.	CSASGKGNSYEQYF	TGCAGTGCTAGCGGGAAGGGCAACTCCTACGAGCAGTACTTC
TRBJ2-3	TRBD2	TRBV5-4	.	CASSSRLAGGSSTDTQYF	TGTGCCAGCAGTTCCCGACTAGCGGGGGGGTCTAGCACAGATACGCAGTATTTT
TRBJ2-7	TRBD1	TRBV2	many	CASRGQTLSYEQYF	TGTGCCAGCAGGGGACAGACCCTCTCCTACGAGCAGTACTTC
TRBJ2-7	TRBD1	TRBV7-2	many	CASSLIFGQGFYEQYF	TGTGCCAGCAGCTTAATATTCGGACAGGGGTTTTACGAGCAGTACTTC
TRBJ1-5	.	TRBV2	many	CASTPGGQGNQPQHF	TGTGCCAGCACCCCGGGGGGGCAGGGCAATCAGCCCCAGCATTTT
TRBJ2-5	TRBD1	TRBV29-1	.	CSVGDRGEETQYF	TGCAGCGTTGGGGACAGGGGAGAGGAGACCCAGTACTTC
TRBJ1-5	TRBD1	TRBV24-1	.	CTTSDSGQGWVPQHF	TGTACCACCAGTGATTCTGGACAGGGATGGGTGCCCCAGCATTTT
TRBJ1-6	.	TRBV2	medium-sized	CASRDGHADSPLHF	TGTGCCAGCAGGGATGGACACGCAGATTCACCCCTCCACTTT
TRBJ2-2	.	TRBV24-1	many	CATSELRNGGNTGELFF	TGTGCCACCAGTGAACTAAGGAACGGGGGGAACACCGGGGAGCTGTTTTTT
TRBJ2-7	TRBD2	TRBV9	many	CASSASLTGGDEQYF	TGTGCCAGCAGCGCGAGTCTAACGGGGGGGGACGAGCAGTACTTC
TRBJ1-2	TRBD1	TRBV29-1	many	CSVEAPTTGDYGYTF	TGCAGCGTTGAAGCACCCACTACAGGGGACTATGGCTACACCTTC
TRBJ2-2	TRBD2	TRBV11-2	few	CASSSTGTSGPWDTGELFF	TGTGCCAGCAGTTCGACCGGGACTAGCGGTCCCTGGGACACCGGGGAGCTGTTTTTT
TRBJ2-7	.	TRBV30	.	CAGTLGGRLCEQYF	TGTGCCGGCACTTTGGGGGGTCGTCTCTGCGAGCAGTACTTC
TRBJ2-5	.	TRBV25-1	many	CASSEGTLRRETQYF	TGTGCCAGCAGTGAGGGGACTCTTAGAAGGGAGACCCAGTACTTC
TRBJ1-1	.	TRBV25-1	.	CASSEGGQPEAFF	TGTGCCAGCAGTGAGGGGGGGCAACCTGAAGCTTTCTTT
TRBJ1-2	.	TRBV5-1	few	CASSLGPAPANYGYTF	TGCGCCAGCAGCTTAGGGCCAGCACCCGCTAACTATGGCTACACCTTC
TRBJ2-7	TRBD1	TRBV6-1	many	CASSPTRLVRGSWEQYF	TGTGCCAGCAGCCCGACCCGGTTGGTCAGGGGGTCGTGGGAGCAATACTTC
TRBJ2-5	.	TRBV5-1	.	CASSLAGQVRETQYF	TGCGCCAGCAGCTTGGCCGGGCAAGTGCGGGAGACCCAGTACTTC
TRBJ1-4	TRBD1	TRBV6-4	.	CASSDPRDREGKLFF	TGTGCCAGCAGTGACCCGCGGGACAGGGAAGGAAAACTGTTTTTT
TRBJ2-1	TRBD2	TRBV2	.	CASSISGSTGEQFF	TGTGCCAGCAGTATTAGCGGGAGTACCGGGGAGCAGTTCTTC
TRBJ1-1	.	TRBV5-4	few	CASSSTSGWGTEAFF	TGTGCCAGCAGCTCAACGTCGGGGTGGGGCACTGAAGCTTTCTTT
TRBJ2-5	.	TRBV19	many	CASSSPRRGEREETQYF	TGTGCCAGTAGTAGTCCGCGGAGAGGGGAAAGAGAAGAGACCCAGTACTTC
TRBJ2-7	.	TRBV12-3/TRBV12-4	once	CASSLPGPYGQYF	TGTGCCAGCAGTTTACCAGGGCCCTACGGGCAGTACTTC
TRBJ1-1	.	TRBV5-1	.	CASSLGSSLNTEAFF	TGCGCCAGCAGCTTGGGTAGCAGCTTGAACACTGAAGCTTTCTTT
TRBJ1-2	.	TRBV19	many	CASSIEGLYGYTF	TGTGCCAGTAGTATTGAAGGCCTCTATGGCTACACCTTC
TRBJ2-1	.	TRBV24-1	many	CATSDNYGSYNEQFF	TGTGCCACCAGTGATAATTACGGCTCCTACAATGAGCAGTTCTTC
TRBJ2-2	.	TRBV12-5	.	CASGLVFGGVTGELFF	TGTGCTAGTGGTTTGGTGTTTGGGGGAGTTACCGGGGAGCTGTTTTTT
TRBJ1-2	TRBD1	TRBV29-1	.	CSVLIPGQGAIGYTF	TGCAGCGTCCTAATTCCGGGACAGGGGGCGATTGGCTACACCTTC
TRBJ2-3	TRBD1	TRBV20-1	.	CSAASGQTLSDTQYF	TGCAGTGCGGCCTCGGGACAGACTCTTTCAGATACGCAGTATTTT
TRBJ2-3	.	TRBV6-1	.	CASTVILTDTQCF	TGTGCCAGCACAGTGATACTGACAGATACGCAGTGTTTT
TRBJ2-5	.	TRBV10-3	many	CAISPTGSETQYF	TGTGCCATCAGTCCAACAGGGTCCGAGACCCAGTACTTC
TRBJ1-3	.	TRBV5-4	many	CASSSGISGNTIYF	TGTGCCAGCAGCTCGGGGATCTCTGGAAACACCATATATTTT
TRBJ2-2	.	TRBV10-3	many	CAISEKQGNTGELFF	TGTGCCATCAGTGAGAAGCAGGGGAACACCGGGGAGCTGTTTTTT
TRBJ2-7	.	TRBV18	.	CASSERGFGSYEQYF	TGTGCCAGCTCCGAAAGGGGGTTTGGCTCCTACGAGCAGTACTTC
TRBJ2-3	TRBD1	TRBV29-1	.	CSVGTGSDTQYF	TGCAGCGTTGGGACAGGATCAGATACGCAGTATTTT
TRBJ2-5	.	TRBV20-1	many	CSAREGNKQETQYF	TGCAGTGCTAGAGAGGGTAACAAACAAGAGACCCAGTACTTC
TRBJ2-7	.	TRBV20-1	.	CSARDVRAYTGEREQYF	TGCAGTGCTAGAGATGTCAGGGCGTACACCGGGGAGCGAGAGCAGTACTTC
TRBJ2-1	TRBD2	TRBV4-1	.	CASSQGLAGSYNEQFF	TGCGCCAGCAGCCAGGGACTAGCGGGCTCCTACAATGAGCAGTTCTTC
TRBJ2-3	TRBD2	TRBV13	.	CASRSLAGGSDTQYF	TGTGCCAGCCGCTCGCTAGCGGGGGGCTCAGATACGCAGTATTTT
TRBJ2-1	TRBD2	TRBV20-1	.	CSATQGLAGPLGHNEQFF	TGCAGTGCCACCCAGGGACTAGCGGGACCATTGGGGCACAATGAGCAGTTCTTC
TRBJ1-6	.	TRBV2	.	CASSYGGQPPLHF	TGTGCCAGCAGTTACGGCGGACAGCCACCCCTCCACTTT
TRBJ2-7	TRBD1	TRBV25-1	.	CASQGQGVFEQYF	TGTGCCAGTCAAGGACAGGGGGTCTTCGAGCAGTACTTC
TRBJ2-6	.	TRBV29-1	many	CSAGIGANVLTF	TGCAGTGCAGGGATAGGGGCCAACGTCCTGACTTTC
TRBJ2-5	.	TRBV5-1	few	CASSLVPQRSQETQYF	TGCGCCAGCAGCTTGGTCCCCCAGCGGTCACAAGAGACCCAGTACTTC
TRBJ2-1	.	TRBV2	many	CASNLDPGSYNEQFF	TGTGCCAGCAACTTGGACCCGGGGTCCTACAATGAGCAGTTCTTC
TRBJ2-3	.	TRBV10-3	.	CAITSFAGRTDTQYF	TGTGCCATCACCAGTTTCGCGGGGCGCACAGATACGCAGTATTTT